Below, 21 T cell receptor beta chains from the same sample are listed, as sequenced in a study of T cells after yellow fever vaccination. TCRdb re-called the 5' RACE reads with MiXCR, one entry per CDR3 protein. Among more than 95,000 distinct CDR3 sequences, about 7.4% were seen once, and the ten largest hold around 2.7%. Sequencing used CD4+ T cells sorted from PBMCs, obtained less than 11 days after the first yellow fever vaccination. The source is a man in his late teens or twenties who received the YFV17D yellow fever vaccine.

This clonotype was recorded many times. This chain uses TRBV5-1 with TRBJ2-1; tentative D call: TRBD1 (6 bases). Germline V gene lookup returns CDR1 SGHRS and CDR2 YFSETQ. Trimming cost V 4 bases and J 4 bases, with 12 bases left between them. CDR3 length: 14 residues. CDR3 sequence: CASSIPTGYNEQFF. CDR3 nucleotides: TGCGCCAGCAGCATCCCGACAGGTTACAATGAGCAGTTCTTC.

About this clonotype itself: With a much larger clone just one base away, this may be a read error. The CDR3 here is CRARSRAQPQHF. In DNA form, the CDR3 reads TGCAGAGCTAGAAGCAGGGCTCAGCCCCAGCATTTT. V gene TRBV20-1 combines with J gene TRBJ1-5; D perhaps matches TRBD1 (5 bases). Looked up from germline, CDR1 is DFQATT and CDR2 is SNEGSKA (reference sequence). The CDR3 loop spans 12 amino acids.

Many counts were recorded for this clonotype. The chain couples TRBV20-1 to TRBJ2-3; D unresolved. The CDR3 length is 13 residues. V gave up 3 bases and J gave up 3 bases, with 10 bases separating them. Germline V gives CDR1 DFQATT, CDR2 SNEGSKA (reference sequence). The CDR3 reads CSARVEQTDTQYF. The CDR3 bases are TGCAGTGCTAGGGTGGAACAGACAGATACGCAGTATTTT.

The sample holds a few counts of this clonotype. The chain links TRBV18 to TRBJ1-5; D gene uncertain. Germline V lookup: CDR1 KGHSH, CDR2 LQKENI. The ends were cut back, 3 bases at V and 9 bases at J, with 12 bases in the middle. This CDR3 contains 13 residues. The CDR3 reads CASSPETGGPQHF. The DNA for the CDR3 is TGTGCCAGCTCACCCGAGACGGGCGGGCCCCAGCATTTT.

This clonotype came up many times. V and J are TRBV9 and TRBJ1-2, with D maybe TRBD1 (5 bases). Germline V gives CDR1 SGDLS, CDR2 YYNGEE. The CDR3 spans 15 residues. Trimming pared 5 bases from V and 4 bases from J, leaving 18 bases between. The CDR3 DNA follows: TGTGCCAGCAGTATAAGCGGGGCGGATGGCTATGGCTACACCTTC. Its protein product is CASSISGADGYGYTF.

This clonotype was observed at least ten times. This sequence joins TRBV12-3 or TRBV12-4 and TRBJ1-6; D gene unclear. V lost 3 bases and J 8 bases, leaving 17 bases between the germline ends. The length of the CDR3 is 16 residues. CDR3 sequence reads: CASSFGRRKADSPLHF. CDR3 DNA sequence: TGTGCCAGCAGTTTTGGGCGGCGAAAAGCAGATTCACCCCTCCACTTT.

The chain uses TRBV3-1 and TRBJ1-4; no firm D call. V lost 3 bases and J lost 14, with 22 bases in between. The V gene's germline CDR1 is LGHDT and CDR2 YNNKEL (reference sequence). The CDR3 extends over 15 amino acids. CDR3: CASSQQRTLGLNLFF. CDR3 coding DNA: TGTGCCAGCAGCCAGCAACGGACTCTCGGGTTAAACCTGTTTTTT.

The chain links TRBV7-2 to TRBJ2-3, with D uncertain. The CDR3 spans 14 residues. The V end was cut by 3 bases, the J end by 2 bases, with 9 bases between. The V gene's germline CDR1 is SGHTA and CDR2 FQGNSA. The chain's CDR3 is CASSFSPITDTQYF. The CDR3 DNA follows: TGTGCCAGCAGCTTTAGTCCAATCACAGATACGCAGTATTTT. Supplemented by reference TRBV7-2 and TRBJ2-3, the full variable domain reads GAGVSQSPSNKVTEKGKDVELRCDPISGHTALYWYRQSLGQGLEFLIYFQGNSAPDKSGLPSDRFSAERTGGSVSTLTIQRTQQEDSAVYLCASSFSPITDTQYFGPGTRLTVL.

This clonotype appeared many times. This rearrangement joins TRBV3-1 to TRBJ2-7, with a tentative D call TRBD1 (6 bases). This CDR3 is 16 amino acids long. Germline V gene sequence: CDR1 LGHDT, CDR2 YNNKEL (reference sequence). The V end was cut by 2 bases, the J end by 0 bases, with 14 bases between. The CDR3 bases are TGTGCCAGCAGCCAATTCCTGGGGGCCAACTCCTACGAGCAGTACTTC. It is translated as CASSQFLGANSYEQYF.

In this sample, this clonotype turned up many times. The gene calls are TRBV7-2 and TRBJ2-1, with D possibly being TRBD1 (5 bases). CDR1 is SGHTA, CDR2 FQGNSA, per germline. Trimming left V 0 bases short and J 8 bases short, with 20 bases between. This CDR3 has 17 residues. The CDR3 sequence is CASSLAPLLQGFDEQFF. The CDR3 DNA follows: TGTGCCAGCAGCTTAGCCCCCCTCCTGCAGGGTTTCGATGAGCAGTTCTTC.

This rearrangement joins TRBV30 to TRBJ2-2, with D uncertain. From germline, CDR1 is GTSNPN and CDR2 SVGIG (reference sequence). This CDR3 spans 12 amino acids. Trimming pared 2 bases from V and 7 bases from J, leaving 8 bases between. CDR3 protein: CAWSRSSGELFF. The CDR3 DNA is TGTGCCTGGAGTAGAAGCAGCGGGGAGCTGTTTTTT.

This clonotype occurred many times. This chain links TRBV20-1 with TRBJ1-6; D not certain. The germline V gene encodes CDR1 DFQATT and CDR2 SNEGSKA (reference sequence). The V end was cut by 0 bases, the J end by 9 bases, with 15 bases between. The CDR3 covers 15 residues. The DNA for the CDR3 is TGCAGTGCTAGAGATCCTCCCGGGTCGCGTTCACCCCTCCACTTT. Protein: CSARDPPGSRSPLHF.

A word on this clonotype: This may stem from a read error, because a much larger clone lies one nucleotide away. Since no conserved phenylalanine or tryptophan closes the CDR3, a read error is the likely cause. V and J are TRBV5-1 and TRBJ2-3; possibly TRBD2 for D (5 bases). Germline V gene lookup returns CDR1 SGHRS and CDR2 YFSETQ. The ends were cut back, 4 bases at V and 3 bases at J, with 18 bases in the middle. The length of the CDR3 is 16 residues. The CDR3 spells CASSPSGKGWTDTQYS. CDR3 nucleotide sequence: TGCGCCAGCAGCCCCTCCGGGAAGGGTTGGACAGATACGCAGTATTCT.

This clonotype was found many times. V gene TRBV7-3 combines with J gene TRBJ1-1; TRBD1 agrees at 7 bases. The V and J ends lost 1 base and 1 base, in that order; junction bases with no gene match: 9. CDR3 length equals 17 residues. The germline CDR1 and CDR2 sequences are SGHTA and FQGTGA. CDR3 in amino acids: CASSLMPWTGPNTEAFF. The DNA of the CDR3 is TGTGCCAGCAGCTTAATGCCGTGGACAGGACCGAACACTGAAGCTTTCTTT.

Concerning this clonotype itself: A junction boundary mismatches the germline segment, possibly from a read error. The chain joins TRBV15 to TRBJ1-1; D remains ambiguous. The CDR3 is 15 amino acids. Germline V gene sequence: CDR1 LNHNV, CDR2 YYDKDF (reference sequence). CDR3 in DNA: TGTGCCACCAGCAGAGAAATTGATTTGAACACTGAAGCTCTCTTT. This gives the protein CATSREIDLNTEALF.

This clonotype showed up many times. J is TRBJ1-5 and V is TRBV12-3 or TRBV12-4; no firm D call. CDR3 length equals 15 residues. With 4 bases removed from V and 1 base from J, the gap between germline ends came to 11 bases. For the CDR3, the DNA is TGTGCCAGCAGTTCGGGCCGAGGGAGCAATCAGCCCCAGCATTTT. This codes for CASSSGRGSNQPQHF.

The sample holds many counts of this clonotype. The rearrangement links TRBV7-2 to TRBJ2-7, with a tentative D call TRBD1 (5 bases). The germline CDR1 and CDR2 sequences are SGHTA and FQGNSA. The length of the CDR3 is 15 residues. V gave up 7 bases and J gave up 0 bases, with 16 bases separating them. The CDR3 DNA reads as TGTGCCAGCAAGGGGCAGGGAATAAGCTCCTACGAGCAGTACTTC. It translates to CASKGQGISSYEQYF.

This clonotype was counted ten times or more. The chain has TRBV29-1 and TRBJ1-1; 7 nucleotides line up with TRBD1. V trimming: 8 bases; J trimming: 2 bases; junction bases outside the gene matches: 14. CDR1 and CDR2 (germline): SQVTM, ANQGSEA. The CDR3 has 15 amino acids. As DNA, the CDR3 is TGCAGCACCCGAACCCTACAGGGGCCAAACACTGAAGCTTTCTTT. Amino acids: CSTRTLQGPNTEAFF.

The chain joins TRBV20-1 to TRBJ2-5; perhaps TRBD2 as D (7 bases). Germline loops: CDR1 DFQATT, CDR2 SNEGSKA (reference sequence). This CDR3 has 14 amino acids. Trimming took 6 bases from V and 5 from J, leaving 19 bases between them. The CDR3 region has the DNA TGCAGTGCAAGTATGGGGGGGCCTTTTGAGACCCAGTACTTC. Protein sequence: CSASMGGPFETQYF.

This clonotype was found many times. J is TRBJ1-2 and V is TRBV5-1, with 8 nucleotides matching TRBD1. The CDR3 totals 14 residues. Trimming at V came to 2 bases and at J to 4 bases, leaving 4 bases not matched to a gene. Germline V gives CDR1 SGHRS, CDR2 YFSETQ. In DNA, the CDR3 is TGCGCCAGCAGCTTAGGACAGGGCTCCTATGGCTACACCTTC. It specifies CASSLGQGSYGYTF.

This clonotype was counted many times. The gene calls are TRBV12-3 or TRBV12-4 and TRBJ1-6, with a tentative D call TRBD1 (5 bases). The CDR3 extends over 15 amino acids. Trimming stripped 10 bases from V and 7 bases from J, with 20 bases between. Here the CDR3 reads CATTLGGSMNSPLHF. The DNA for the CDR3 is TGTGCCACCACCTTGGGGGGTAGTATGAATTCACCCCTCCACTTT.